This T cell receptor (beta chain) comes out of a study of blood T cell repertoires in COVID-19. CDR1 and CDR2 from the germline V gene are MGHRA and YSYEKL. The CDR3 is 16 residues long. V lost 2 bases and J lost 3; bases outside the gene matches: 9. Measured with immunoSEQ multiplex PCR; TCRdb has only the in-frame clones, and not every one. Among about 90,000 clones listed, about four fifths were seen once. Sequencing input: peripheral blood. The clonotype was recovered from a man in his sixties with acute or convalescent COVID-19. The gene calls are TRBV4-1 and TRBJ1-2; 7 nucleotides agree with TRBD1. CDR3 in amino acids: CASSQPNRDSYYGYTF. The CDR3 DNA reads as TGCGCCAGCAGCCAACCCAACCGGGACAGCTACTATGGCTACACCTTC.